These 9 T cell receptor beta chains share one sample of origin, sequenced in a study of CD8 T cells in ankylosing spondylitis. The antigens these receptors bind are not known. TCRdb re-called the 5' RACE reads with MiXCR, one entry per CDR3 protein. Of roughly 440,000 distinct CDR3 sequences in the sample, about a sixth were seen once. Study-level results: There was a TCR beta motif, made of eight highly homologous variants, that appeared characteristic of ankylosing spondylitis blood.

Sequenced material: blood, either unsorted or a sorted T cell fraction (not recorded which). These receptors were collected from a male donor with ankylosing spondylitis.

The CDR3, as DNA: TGCAGCACTAACAGGGTGGAATGGAATGAGCAGTTCTTC. Encoded protein: CSTNRVEWNEQFF. The chain combines TRBV29-1 with TRBJ2-1; maybe TRBD1 (6 bases). V gave up 8 bases and J gave up 7 bases, with 18 bases separating them. This CDR3 has 13 amino acids. Germline CDR1 SQVTM, CDR2 ANQGSEA.

J is TRBJ1-1 and V is TRBV29-1; D ambiguous. The V and J ends lost 6 bases and 4 bases respectively, with 9 bases between them. CDR3 length: 11 amino acids. Germline-derived CDR1 and CDR2 are SQVTM and ANQGSEA. The CDR3 spells CSVTQTTEAFF. DNA of the CDR3: TGCAGCGTGACCCAAACCACTGAAGCTTTCTTT.

The chain has TRBV15 and TRBJ1-2, with D unclear. The germline CDR1 and CDR2 sequences are LNHNV and YYDKDF (reference sequence). V was pared by 0 bases and J by 3 bases, with 17 bases between. The CDR3 contains 17 residues. CDR3 residues: CATSRERSSGQDYGYTF. The CDR3 DNA follows: TGTGCCACCAGCAGAGAGCGGAGTAGCGGGCAGGACTATGGCTACACCTTC.

The V gene is TRBV6-5, the J gene TRBJ1-1; 8 bases are a match to TRBD1. The CDR3 runs 15 residues. V lost 2 bases and J lost 4; bases outside the gene matches: 6. Germline lookup yields CDR1 MNHEY and CDR2 SVGAGI. The CDR3 DNA follows: TGTGCCAGCAGTTACCGGACAGGGAAGGCCACTGAAGCTTTCTTT. Protein product: CASSYRTGKATEAFF.

The chain joins TRBV2 to TRBJ1-5, with unresolved D. The CDR3 is 15 amino acids. V was pared by 0 bases and J by 1 base, with 7 bases between. Germline CDR1 is SNHLY and CDR2 is FYNNEI. CDR3: CASSEARQSNQPQHF. The CDR3 bases are TGTGCCAGCAGTGAAGCGCGGCAGAGCAATCAGCCCCAGCATTTT.

The chain combines TRBV6-5 with TRBJ1-1, with D hard to call. Deletions cut 2 bases from V and 5 bases from J, with 21 bases between. CDR3 size: 17 residues. In germline, CDR1 is MNHEY, CDR2 SVGAGI. CDR3 DNA: TGTGCCAGCAGTTACGCGGCGCTAGGCCGGAAGGGAACTGAAGCTTTCTTT. It encodes CASSYAALGRKGTEAFF.

This clonotype came up many times. The genes are TRBV12-3 or TRBV12-4 and TRBJ1-2, with 8 bases fitting TRBD1. After removal of 3 bases from V and 6 bases from J, the junction contained 12 bases not matched to a gene. This CDR3 has 16 amino acids. CDR3 in DNA: TGTGCCAGCAGTTTGGGAGTACGGGACAGGATAAATGGCTACACCTTC. Translation: CASSLGVRDRINGYTF.

The V gene is TRBV28, the J gene TRBJ1-6; TRBD1 matches at 8 bases. Germline CDR1 MDHEN, CDR2 SYDVKM. CDR3 length: 15 amino acids. J lost 9 bases, V lost 7 bases, and 11 bases had no gene match. The CDR3 nucleotides are TGTGCCAGCACTCTAGCGGGACAGGCATCTTCACCCCTCCACTTT. Its protein is CASTLAGQASSPLHF.

V usage is TRBV3-1 and J usage is TRBJ1-5; 9 nucleotides agree with TRBD1. Per the germline V gene, CDR1 is LGHDT and CDR2 is YNNKEL (reference sequence). This CDR3 comprises 21 residues. The CDR3 DNA sequence: TGTGCGGAGGCGGACAGGGGAGACGAAAGCTCTAACTTCAATAGCAATCAGCCCCAGCATTTT. Protein: CAEADRGDESSNFNSNQPQHF.